This TCR beta chain was profiled in a study of blood T cell repertoires in COVID-19. Across the whole study: T cells, B-cell-depleted T cells, or PBMCs provided the cDNA or gDNA that served as material.

Using immunoSEQ multiplex PCR, the repertoire was profiled, and TCRdb retains in-frame clones only, with some absent. The sample consists of about 84,000 clones, about 83% of them appearing once. V was pared by 6 bases and J by 1 base, with 2 bases of the junction left unmatched. Germline V lookup: CDR1 ENHRY, CDR2 SYGVKD. The CDR3 length is 13 residues. The specimen was peripheral blood. The receptor was derived from a woman of 80 years or more with acute or convalescent COVID-19. V is TRBV10-3 and J is TRBJ2-5, with 7 nucleotides matching TRBD1. CDR3 sequence (DNA): TGTGCCATCAGAACAGGGGCCCAAGAGACCCAGTACTTC. This gives the protein CAIRTGAQETQYF.